The 10 T cell receptor beta chains given below trace back to one sample, sequenced in a study of T cells expressing NK-cell markers. TCRdb reprocessed the 5' RACE reads and stores each CDR3 protein as one record, lacking DNA. The sample data list some 390,000 distinct CDR3 sequences. The sequenced sample was blood T cells: a sorted CD56 or NKG2C T cell subset, CD4+ or CD8+ T cells, or bulk PBMC T cells (not recorded which). All receptors come from a woman in her fifties or sixties in good health.

V and J are TRBV4-1 and TRBJ2-5; lacking DNA, the TRBD2 call made by TCRdb goes unchecked. Per the germline V gene, CDR1 is MGHRA and CDR2 is YSYEKL. The CDR3 sequence is 16 residues long. CDR3 in amino acids: CASSQVPTSDQETQYF.

The chain links TRBV5-5 to TRBJ2-7. Germline V gene sequence: CDR1 SGHKS, CDR2 YYEKEE (reference sequence). The CDR3 sequence is 11 residues long. CDR3 residues: CASSLSREQYF.

This chain joins TRBV7-9 and TRBJ2-3. The length of the CDR3 is 12 residues. Germline V gives CDR1 SEHNR, CDR2 FQNEAQ (reference sequence). The CDR3 protein is CASSALEDTQYF.

CDR3 sequence: CASSLGLIQETQYF. The V gene is TRBV5-1, the J gene TRBJ2-5; the TCRdb call, TRBD2, lacks DNA for checking. The CDR3 length is 14 residues. The germline CDR1 and CDR2 sequences are SGHRS and YFSETQ.

The rearrangement joins TRBV5-1 to TRBJ2-1; TCRdb outputs TRBD2, but without DNA this stays unchecked. This CDR3 has 16 residues. The germline V gene has CDR1 SGHRS and CDR2 YFSETQ. The CDR3 protein is CASSLRLAGVGNEQFF. The full variable domain, rest sourced from reference TRBV5-1 and TRBJ2-1, is KAGVTQTPRYLIKTRGQQVTLSCSPISGHRSVSWYQQTPGQGLQFLFEYFSETQRNKGNFPGRFSGRQFSNSRSEMNVSTLELGDSALYLCASSLRLAGVGNEQFFGPGTRLTVL.

Here the CDR3 reads CASWGFGTRDNEQFF. This sequence joins TRBV5-1 and TRBJ2-1; the TRBD2 assignment by TCRdb is unverifiable without DNA. The V gene's germline CDR1 is SGHRS and CDR2 YFSETQ. The CDR3 runs to 15 residues.

This chain links TRBV24-1 with TRBJ2-1; TCRdb's D call of TRBD1 is untestable without DNA. The CDR3 has 17 residues. The germline gives CDR1 KGHDR, CDR2 SFDVKD. CDR3 protein: CATSDGQGISSYNEQFF.

This chain joins TRBV18 and TRBJ2-1; TCRdb lists TRBD1, though no DNA is available to test this call. Germline V CDR1 and CDR2: KGHSH, LQKENI. There are 16 residues in the CDR3. Here the CDR3 reads CASSQVETGTSDEQFF.

CDR3 protein: CASSLSQHRGHGGELFF. The chain employs TRBV5-1 and TRBJ2-2; the D gene TCRdb calls, TRBD1, cannot be checked with no DNA. Germline V gene sequence: CDR1 SGHRS, CDR2 YFSETQ. The CDR3 totals 17 residues.

The chain has TRBV7-8 and TRBJ2-1; TCRdb reports TRBD1, a call that lacks DNA to check it against. There are 13 residues in the CDR3. Germline V gives CDR1 SGHVS, CDR2 FQNEAQ. The CDR3 here is CASRPLGGNEQFF.